The T cell receptor beta chain under discussion was sequenced for a study of shared clonotypes between healthy human individuals. The donors were all Caucasian adults (living in Nashville, Tennessee). Findings and caveats of the study: Donor scarcity curtailed the genetic and exposure-history diversity represented herein. In a few donors, approximately 5% of naive CD4 clonotypes appeared in common.

V was cut by 1 base and J by 10 bases, with 17 bases left in between. The germline V gene has CDR1 MGHRA and CDR2 YSYEKL. The CDR3 loop spans 15 amino acids. A remark on this clone: The target antigen is unknown.

At a deep level, the assay was run. Only in-frame clones appear in the TCRdb table, and some are missing; sequencing was by immunoSEQ multiplex PCR. The table includes over a million clones, approximately 96% detected once. The sequence was collected from a man aged 25-45 years in good health. This rearrangement joins TRBV4-1 to TRBJ2-1, with D possibly being TRBD1 or TRBD2 (5 bases each). The sample consisted of naive CD4+ T cells sorted from blood. As to subset: CD45RA+ positively selected. CDR3 coding DNA: TGCGCCAGCAGCCAAGTACCGGGCCGGGGACCCGAGCAGTTCTTC. Its translation: CASSQVPGRGPEQFF.